The 5 T cell receptor beta chains below come from one sample, sequenced in a study of shared clonotypes between healthy human individuals. Data came from immunoSEQ multiplex PCR; TCRdb stores just in-frame clones and leaves some out. Of over 850,000 clones listed, about 84% were seen once; the top ten hold approximately 0.5%. Sequencing used memory CD4+ T cells from PBMCs. Subset noted: CD45RA-negative fraction. These receptors were taken from a man younger than 30 in good health. Some clones in this sample may be carry-over from other donors' samples.

This clone was seen only once. This sequence joins TRBV6-1 and TRBJ2-7, with D perhaps TRBD2 (5 bases). Germline lookup yields CDR1 MNHNS and CDR2 SASEGT. V gave up 5 bases and J gave up 0 bases, with 14 bases separating them. CDR3 length: 15 amino acids. CDR3 residues: CASSLRETSSYEQYF. In DNA form, the CDR3 reads TGTGCCAGCAGTCTAAGGGAGACAAGCTCCTACGAGCAGTACTTC.

V usage is TRBV6-1 and J usage is TRBJ2-7; possible D gene TRBD2, 5 bases. V dropped 0 bases and J dropped 2 bases, with 8 bases sitting between them. The CDR3 loop spans 14 amino acids. CDR1 and CDR2 (germline): MNHNS, SASEGT. CDR3 in DNA: TGTGCCAGCAGTGAAGCGCGGGTAGCCTACGAGCAGTACTTC. Protein: CASSEARVAYEQYF.

The chain couples TRBV6-4 to TRBJ2-3; 8 bases align to TRBD1. Germline loops: CDR1 MRHNA, CDR2 SNTAGT. Trimming cost V 6 bases and J 3 bases; bases outside gene matches: 5. This CDR3 spans 14 amino acids. CDR3 sequence reads: CASSQGATTDTQYF. CDR3 coding DNA: TGTGCCAGCAGCCAGGGGGCTACGACAGATACGCAGTATTTT.

CDR3 protein: CASSGSSIWDLSGNTIYF. DNA for the CDR3: TGTGCCAGCAGTGGAAGTTCCATCTGGGATCTCTCTGGAAACACCATATATTTT. The J gene is TRBJ1-3, the V gene TRBV28; D uncertain. This CDR3 has 18 residues. Germline assignment: CDR1 MDHEN and CDR2 SYDVKM. Trimming removed 5 bases from V and 0 bases from J, with 20 bases in between.

With regard to this clone: Since a far larger clone is one base different, this is likely a read error. Other DNA sequences in this sample translate to the same CDR3. This chain joins TRBV7-3 and TRBJ2-3; 9 nucleotides line up with TRBD1. CDR3 length equals 14 residues. V was clipped by 5 bases and J by 4 bases; unmatched bases: 4. The germline V gene has CDR1 SGHTA and CDR2 FQGTGA. The CDR3 DNA sequence: TGTGCCAGCAGCCCCGGGACAGGGTCAGATACGCAGTATTTT. Translating it yields CASSPGTGSDTQYF.